The clone carrying this TCR beta chain was counted once. Its antigen remains unidentified. The assay was immunoSEQ multiplex PCR, and TCRdb's table has in-frame clones only and misses some. This sample has more than 2,000,000 clones; approximately 94% occur once, and the top ten carry over 0.12%. V trimming: 0 bases; J trimming: 2 bases; junction bases outside the gene matches: 9. The CDR3 extends over 18 amino acids. Germline V gene lookup returns CDR1 LGHNA and CDR2 YNFKEQ. This entry comes from a study of shared clonotypes between healthy human individuals. The study, taken as a whole, reports: Compared with clonotypes that all four donors shared, non-shared clonotypes had lower generation probabilities. How much donors shared clonotypes was expected to be affected by sequencing depth. A generally larger estimated richness was seen in naive subsets than in memory subsets.

The V and J genes are TRBV4-2 and TRBJ2-3, with 9 bases aligning to TRBD1. The sequence was obtained from a man between 18 and 29 years old in good health. Sequenced sample: naive CD4+ T cells sorted from blood. As for subset: CD45RA+ positively selected. CDR3 DNA: TGTGCCAGCAGCCAAGAAGTGCTCGGACAGGGGAACACAGATACGCAGTATTTT. Encoded protein: CASSQEVLGQGNTDTQYF.